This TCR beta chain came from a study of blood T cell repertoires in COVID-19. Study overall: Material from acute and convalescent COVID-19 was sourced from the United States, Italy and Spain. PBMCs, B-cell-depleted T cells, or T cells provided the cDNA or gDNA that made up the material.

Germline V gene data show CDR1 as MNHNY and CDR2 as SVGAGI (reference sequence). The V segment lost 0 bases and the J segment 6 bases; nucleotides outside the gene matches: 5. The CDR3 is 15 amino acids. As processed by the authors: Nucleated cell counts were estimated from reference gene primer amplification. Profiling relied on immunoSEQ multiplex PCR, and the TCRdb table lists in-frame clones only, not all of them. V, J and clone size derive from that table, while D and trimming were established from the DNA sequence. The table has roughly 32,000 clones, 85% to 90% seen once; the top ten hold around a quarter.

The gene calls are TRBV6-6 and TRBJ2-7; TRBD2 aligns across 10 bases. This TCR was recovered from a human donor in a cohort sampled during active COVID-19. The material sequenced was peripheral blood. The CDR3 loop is CASSYSLLAGVEQYF. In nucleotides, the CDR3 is TGTGCCAGCAGTTACTCCCTGCTAGCGGGGGTCGAGCAGTACTTC.